These 26 T cell receptor beta chains came from one sample sequenced in a study of T cells after yellow fever vaccination (dated by TCRdb to between 2018 and 2020). The library was generated by 5' RACE. TCRdb lists the instrument as Illumina HiSeq 2500. TCRdb passed the public sequencing reads through fastp at Q25 and MiXCR, retaining productive beta sequences. Each entry is one CDR3 protein sequence, shown with its most common DNA and genes. This sample lists hundreds of thousands of distinct CDR3 sequences; about 12% were detected once. The ten largest make up more than 12% of the sample. The treatment or condition label, as the study defines it: live attenuated yellow fever vaccine strain. This material consisted of PBMCs, taken on the day of the yellow fever booster vaccination. These receptors were obtained from a man younger than 45 who received the YFV17D yellow fever vaccine.

The chain couples TRBV19 to TRBJ1-4; D call uncertain. This CDR3 spans 14 amino acids. Germline V gene data show CDR1 as LNHDA and CDR2 as SQIVND (reference sequence). V shed 7 bases and J shed 3 bases, with 12 bases lying between them. CDR3: CASNEGRANEKLFF. The CDR3 nucleotides read TGTGCCAGTAACGAGGGCCGAGCTAATGAAAAACTGTTTTTT.

This clonotype has only a few counts. This chain uses TRBV18 with TRBJ2-7; TRBD1 or TRBD2 may be the D gene (5 bases each). V lost 2 bases, J lost 3 bases, and 32 bases lay in between. The CDR3 has 21 residues. Looked up from germline, CDR1 is KGHSH and CDR2 is LQKENI. CDR3 nucleotides: TGTGCCAGCTCACCATCTCTGAGGGCCGGGGACCTGAACTCGCGGGTCTACGAGCAGTACTTC. Its translation: CASSPSLRAGDLNSRVYEQYF.

In this sample, this clonotype turned up a few times. This chain joins TRBV6-1 and TRBJ2-3; D ambiguous. Germline V CDR1 and CDR2: MNHNS, SASEGT. This CDR3 has 14 residues. Trimming removed 4 bases at V and 3 bases at J, with 11 bases between. CDR3 sequence: CASSVDLGTDTQYF. In DNA, the CDR3 is TGTGCCAGCAGTGTAGACCTAGGGACAGATACGCAGTATTTT.

The chain employs TRBV11-3 and TRBJ2-2, with D possibly called TRBD1 or TRBD2 (5 bases each). The CDR3 contains 13 residues. Between the trimmed V and J ends, which lost 4 bases and 6 bases, there was a span of 9 bases. Germline values: CDR1 SGHNT, CDR2 YENEEA. This CDR3 is CASSSGRAGELFF. The CDR3 bases are TGTGCCAGCAGCTCGGGGCGTGCCGGGGAGCTGTTTTTT.

This CDR3 is CASRRTSGATYEQYF. CDR3 in DNA: TGTGCCAGCAGGAGGACTAGCGGGGCGACCTACGAGCAGTACTTC. The rearrangement uses TRBV28 and TRBJ2-7, with TRBD2 matching over 12 bases. CDR1 and CDR2 from the germline V gene are MDHEN and SYDVKM. V was clipped by 6 bases and J by 2 bases; unmatched bases: 5. The CDR3 runs 15 residues.

This clonotype was seen more than once but under ten times. CDR3 sequence (DNA): TGTGCCAGCAGTGAAGCGGCACTCTCTGGAAACACCATATATTTT. Its protein is CASSEAALSGNTIYF. V usage is TRBV2 and J usage is TRBJ1-3, with D unresolved. Looked up from germline, CDR1 is SNHLY and CDR2 is FYNNEI. V was shortened by 0 bases and J by 0 bases, with 6 bases between the two germline ends. The CDR3 length is 15 residues.

The chain employs TRBV30 and TRBJ2-1; either TRBD1 or TRBD2 may fit D (5 bases each). Trimming cost V 2 bases and J 9 bases, with 17 bases left between them. This CDR3 region has 14 residues. Per germline, CDR1 GTSNPN and CDR2 SVGIG (reference sequence). CDR3 in DNA: TGTGCCTGGAGTCCCGCGCTCCCGAGGGGTGAGCAGTTCTTC. Its translation: CAWSPALPRGEQFF.

This clonotype was recorded at least ten times. The J gene is TRBJ1-1, the V gene TRBV12-3 or TRBV12-4, with D uncertain. This CDR3 region has 11 residues. V was clipped by 4 bases and J by 11 bases, with 11 bases between them. The CDR3 sequence is CASSSGLVAFF. CDR3 DNA sequence: TGTGCCAGCAGTTCCGGACTGGTTGCTTTCTTT.

This clonotype has more than one count but fewer than ten. The chain joins TRBV2 to TRBJ1-5; D uncertain. This CDR3 comprises 13 residues. Germline V CDR1 and CDR2: SNHLY, FYNNEI. The V end was cut by 6 bases, the J end by 4 bases, with 10 bases between. The CDR3 loop reads CASSNSINQPQHF. The CDR3, as DNA: TGTGCCAGCAGCAACAGCATTAATCAGCCCCAGCATTTT.

This clonotype was seen ten or more times. V is TRBV28 and J is TRBJ2-7; a weak D match, TRBD1 (6 bases). CDR3 length equals 16 residues. Trimming pared 5 bases from V and 2 bases from J, leaving 19 bases between. Germline CDR1 MDHEN, CDR2 SYDVKM. The CDR3 sequence: CASSVPLTGLPYEQYF. CDR3 DNA: TGTGCCAGCAGTGTCCCTCTCACAGGGCTTCCCTACGAGCAGTACTTC. Full variable domain (remainder filled in from reference TRBV28 and TRBJ2-7): DVKVTQSSRYLVKRTGEKVFLECVQDMDHENMFWYRQDPGLGLRLIYFSYDVKMKEKGDIPEGYSVSREKKERFSLILESASTNQTSMYLCASSVPLTGLPYEQYFGPGTRLTVT.

This clonotype was counted only a few times. This CDR3 is CASLAGVSYEQYF. Written as DNA, the CDR3 is TGTGCCTCCTTAGCGGGAGTCTCTTACGAGCAGTACTTC. The chain couples TRBV7-2 to TRBJ2-7, with 9 bases lining up with TRBD2. Germline loops: CDR1 SGHTA, CDR2 FQGNSA. This CDR3 region has 13 residues. V trimming: 11 bases; J trimming: 4 bases; junction bases outside the gene matches: 9. Based on the CDR3 plus reference TRBV7-2 and TRBJ2-7, the full variable domain is GAGVSQSPSNKVTEKGKDVELRCDPISGHTALYWYRQSLGQGLEFLIYFQGNSAPDKSGLPSDRFSAERTGGSVSTLTIQRTQQEDSAVYLCASLAGVSYEQYFGPGTRLTVT.

The genes are TRBV20-1 and TRBJ2-5; D gene uncertain. Between the trimmed V and J ends, which lost 3 bases and 3 bases, there was a span of 11 bases. This CDR3 has 13 residues. The germline gives CDR1 DFQATT, CDR2 SNEGSKA (reference sequence). The CDR3, as DNA: TGCAGTGCTAGTGGGCAGGAAGAAGAGACCCAGTACTTC. Encoded protein: CSASGQEEETQYF.

The CDR3 DNA reads as TGTGCCAGCAGCCGGCTAGCGGGAACCGCCCGAGAGACCCAGTACTTC. Protein sequence: CASSRLAGTARETQYF. The chain links TRBV6-2 or TRBV6-3 to TRBJ2-5; 9 bases match TRBD2. Germline V CDR1 and CDR2: MNHEY, SVGEGT. The CDR3 extends over 16 amino acids. V dropped 6 bases and J dropped 4; count of bases not matched to a gene: 12.

This clonotype was found a few times. The chain joins TRBV20-1 to TRBJ2-1; 7 bases are a match to TRBD1. Germline-derived CDR1 and CDR2 are DFQATT and SNEGSKA (reference sequence). The CDR3 is 17 residues long. V lost 0 bases, J lost 0 bases, and 8 bases stayed unmatched. CDR3 nucleotides: TGCAGTGCTAGAGATCAGCAATGGACAGGCTCCTACAATGAGCAGTTCTTC. As protein: CSARDQQWTGSYNEQFF.

This sequence joins TRBV18 and TRBJ2-7; 7 nucleotides match TRBD2. The CDR3 sequence is 14 residues long. With 3 bases clipped from V and 6 bases from J, the junction kept 8 bases outside the gene matches. Looked up from germline, CDR1 is KGHSH and CDR2 is LQKENI. DNA for the CDR3: TGTGCCAGCTCACCCGAGGGACTATCGGGCGAGCAGTACTTC. It specifies CASSPEGLSGEQYF.

This clonotype was seen more than once but under ten times. The chain links TRBV5-1 to TRBJ1-3; possible D gene TRBD1, 6 bases. The V gene lost 5 bases and the J gene lost 0 bases, with 12 bases spanning the gap. The CDR3 consists of 15 residues. Looked up from germline, CDR1 is SGHRS and CDR2 is YFSETQ. The CDR3 DNA is TGCGCCAGCAGTCGGACAGCCAACTCTGGAAACACCATATATTTT. Encoded protein: CASSRTANSGNTIYF.

This clonotype occurred a few times. The J gene is TRBJ2-2, the V gene TRBV12-3 or TRBV12-4, with 7 bases aligning to TRBD1. V dropped 6 bases and J dropped 4; count of bases not matched to a gene: 11. The CDR3 is 16 amino acids. For the CDR3, the DNA is TGTGCCAGCAGCAAAGGGGGCGATAGCCCCACCGGGGAGCTGTTTTTT. This sequence encodes CASSKGGDSPTGELFF.

This clonotype turned up a few times. The chain has TRBV5-1 and TRBJ2-5; 9 nucleotides agree with TRBD1. This CDR3 contains 16 residues. Unmatched junction bases numbered 7, after V lost 4 bases and J lost 0 bases. The germline gives CDR1 SGHRS, CDR2 YFSETQ. CDR3 nucleotides: TGCGCCAGCAGCCGCTCCGGGACAGGGAACCAAGAGACCCAGTACTTC. Protein sequence: CASSRSGTGNQETQYF.

This clonotype was observed at least ten times. This chain links TRBV7-2 with TRBJ2-6; D is undetermined. Germline V gene lookup returns CDR1 SGHTA and CDR2 FQGNSA. V was pared by 3 bases and J by 0 bases, with 9 bases between. The length of the CDR3 is 16 residues. The CDR3 region is CASSFPRSSGANVLTF. In DNA, the CDR3 is TGTGCCAGCAGCTTCCCCCGGAGCTCTGGGGCCAACGTCCTGACTTTC.

The chain combines TRBV18 with TRBJ2-7; D call uncertain. Trimming took 0 bases from V and 2 from J, leaving 11 bases between them. The CDR3 extends over 15 amino acids. Germline assignment: CDR1 KGHSH and CDR2 LQKENI. In DNA, the CDR3 is TGTGCCAGCTCACCACCTCAGAGTCCCACCTACGAGCAGTACTTC. Protein product: CASSPPQSPTYEQYF.

This clonotype was found a few times. V is TRBV20-1 and J is TRBJ1-3; no reliable D call. Germline V CDR1 and CDR2: DFQATT, SNEGSKA (reference sequence). The V gene lost 5 bases and the J gene lost 4 bases, with 12 bases spanning the gap. CDR3 size: 13 residues. CDR3 in amino acids: CSASTPGGNTIYF. CDR3 nucleotides: TGCAGTGCTTCGACCCCTGGGGGAAACACCATATATTTT.

The genes are TRBV7-2 and TRBJ2-7; D may be TRBD1 (6 bases). Germline CDR1 and CDR2: SGHTA and FQGNSA. Deletions cut 5 bases from V and 3 bases from J, with 20 bases between. The CDR3 is 16 residues long. Here the CDR3 reads CTSSLTGTTPNYEQYF. DNA for the CDR3: TGTACCAGCAGCCTAACCGGGACAACCCCAAACTACGAGCAGTACTTC.

This clonotype was recorded a few times. V and J are TRBV20-1 and TRBJ2-5, with D uncertain. The V and J ends lost 3 bases and 1 base respectively, with 9 bases between them. Germline assignment: CDR1 DFQATT and CDR2 SNEGSKA (reference sequence). CDR3 length: 13 residues. The CDR3: CSASRSAQETQYF. CDR3 in DNA: TGCAGTGCTAGTCGGTCGGCCCAAGAGACCCAGTACTTC.

The chain uses TRBV20-1 and TRBJ2-1, with 11 bases lining up with TRBD2. This CDR3 region has 12 residues. Per germline, CDR1 DFQATT and CDR2 SNEGSKA (reference sequence). Trimming cost V 8 bases and J 7 bases; bases outside gene matches: 4. The CDR3 DNA sequence: TGCAGTCTACTAGCGGGAGCTAATGAGCAGTTCTTC. Translation: CSLLAGANEQFF.

This clonotype occurred a few times. V gene TRBV20-1 combines with J gene TRBJ2-7; 8 bases match TRBD2. The CDR3 is 15 residues long. The V and J ends lost 3 bases and 1 base, in that order; junction bases with no gene match: 8. Germline lookup yields CDR1 DFQATT and CDR2 SNEGSKA (reference sequence). CDR3 in amino acids: CSASSGTGGSYEQYF. The CDR3 DNA reads as TGCAGTGCTAGTAGCGGAACGGGAGGGTCCTACGAGCAGTACTTC.

The CDR3 region has the DNA TGTGCCAGCAGTTACTTCCGGCGGCTGGGAGAAAAACTGTTTTTT. The encoded protein is CASSYFRRLGEKLFF. V usage is TRBV6-2 or TRBV6-3 and J usage is TRBJ1-4; no clear D. The germline V gene has CDR1 MNHEY and CDR2 SVGEGT. The germline V and J ends were trimmed by 1 base and 8 bases, with 14 bases remaining between them. The CDR3 consists of 15 residues.